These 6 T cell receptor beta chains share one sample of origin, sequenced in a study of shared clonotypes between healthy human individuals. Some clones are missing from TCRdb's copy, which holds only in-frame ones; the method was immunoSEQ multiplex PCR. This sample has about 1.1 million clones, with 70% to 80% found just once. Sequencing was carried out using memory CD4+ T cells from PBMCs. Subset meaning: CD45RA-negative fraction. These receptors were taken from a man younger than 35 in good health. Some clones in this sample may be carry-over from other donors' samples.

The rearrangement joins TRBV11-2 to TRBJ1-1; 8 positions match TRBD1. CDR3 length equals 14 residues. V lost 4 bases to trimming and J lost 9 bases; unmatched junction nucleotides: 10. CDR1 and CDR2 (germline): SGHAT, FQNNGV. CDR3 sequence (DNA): TGTGCCAGCAGCTGGGCACGGACAGGGAGGAAAGCTTTCTTT. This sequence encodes CASSWARTGRKAFF. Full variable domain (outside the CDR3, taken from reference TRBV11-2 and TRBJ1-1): EAGVAQSPRYKIIEKRQSVAFWCNPISGHATLYWYQQILGQGPKLLIQFQNNGVVDDSQLPKDRFSAERLKGVDSTLKIQPAKLEDSAVYLCASSWARTGRKAFFGQGTRLTVV.

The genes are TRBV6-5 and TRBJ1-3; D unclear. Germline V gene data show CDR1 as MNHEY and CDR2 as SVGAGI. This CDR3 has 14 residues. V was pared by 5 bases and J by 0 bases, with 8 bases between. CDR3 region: CASSPRTSGNTIYF. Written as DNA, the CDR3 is TGTGCCAGCAGTCCCCGGACCTCTGGAAACACCATATATTTT.

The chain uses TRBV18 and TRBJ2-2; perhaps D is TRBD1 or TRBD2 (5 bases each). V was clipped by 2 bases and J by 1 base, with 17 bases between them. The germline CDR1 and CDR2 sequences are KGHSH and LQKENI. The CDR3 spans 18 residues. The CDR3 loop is CASSPFAAAQGNTGELFF. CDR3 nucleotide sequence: TGTGCCAGCTCACCATTTGCAGCGGCCCAGGGGAACACCGGGGAGCTGTTTTTT.

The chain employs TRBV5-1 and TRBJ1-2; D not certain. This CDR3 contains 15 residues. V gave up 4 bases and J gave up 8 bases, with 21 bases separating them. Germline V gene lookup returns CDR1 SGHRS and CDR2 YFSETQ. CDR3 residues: CASSQDGVSSGGYTF. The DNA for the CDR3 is TGCGCCAGCAGCCAAGATGGTGTCTCTTCGGGAGGCTACACCTTC. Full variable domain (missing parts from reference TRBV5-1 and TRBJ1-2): KAGVTQTPRYLIKTRGQQVTLSCSPISGHRSVSWYQQTPGQGLQFLFEYFSETQRNKGNFPGRFSGRQFSNSRSEMNVSTLELGDSALYLCASSQDGVSSGGYTFGSGTRLTVV.

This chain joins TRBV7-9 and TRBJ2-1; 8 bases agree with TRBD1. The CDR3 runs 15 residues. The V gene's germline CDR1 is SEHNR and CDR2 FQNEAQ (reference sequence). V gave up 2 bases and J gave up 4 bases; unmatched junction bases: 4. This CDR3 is CASSLNTGGYNEQFF. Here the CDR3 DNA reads TGTGCCAGCAGCTTAAACACAGGGGGATACAATGAGCAGTTCTTC.

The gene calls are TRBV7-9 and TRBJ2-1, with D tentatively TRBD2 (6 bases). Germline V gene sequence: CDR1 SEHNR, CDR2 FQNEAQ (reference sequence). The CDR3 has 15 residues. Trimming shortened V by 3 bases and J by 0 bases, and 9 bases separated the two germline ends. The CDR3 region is CASSLRDSSYNEQFF. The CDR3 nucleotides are TGTGCCAGCAGCTTGAGGGACTCCTCCTACAATGAGCAGTTCTTC. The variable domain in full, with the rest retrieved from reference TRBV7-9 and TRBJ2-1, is DTGVSQNPRHKITKRGQNVTFRCDPISEHNRLYWYRQTLGQGPEFLTYFQNEAQLEKSRLLSDRFSAERPKGSFSTLEIQRTEQGDSAMYLCASSLRDSSYNEQFFGPGTRLTVL.